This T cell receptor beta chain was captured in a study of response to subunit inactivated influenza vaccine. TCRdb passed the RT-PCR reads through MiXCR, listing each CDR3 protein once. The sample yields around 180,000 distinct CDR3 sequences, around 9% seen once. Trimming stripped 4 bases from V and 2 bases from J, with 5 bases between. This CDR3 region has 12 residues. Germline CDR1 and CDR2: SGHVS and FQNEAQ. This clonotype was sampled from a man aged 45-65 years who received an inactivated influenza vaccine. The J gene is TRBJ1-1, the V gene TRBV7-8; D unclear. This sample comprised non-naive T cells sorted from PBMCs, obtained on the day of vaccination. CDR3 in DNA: TGTGCCAGCAGCTCCCGAAACACTGAAGCTTTCTTT. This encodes CASSSRNTEAFF.